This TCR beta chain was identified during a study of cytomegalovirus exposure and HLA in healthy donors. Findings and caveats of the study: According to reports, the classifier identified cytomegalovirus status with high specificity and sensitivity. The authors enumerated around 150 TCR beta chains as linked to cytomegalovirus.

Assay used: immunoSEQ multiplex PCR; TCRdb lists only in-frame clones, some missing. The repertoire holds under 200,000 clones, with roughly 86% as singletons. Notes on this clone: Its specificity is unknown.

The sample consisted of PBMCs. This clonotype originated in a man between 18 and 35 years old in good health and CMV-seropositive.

CDR3 nucleotide sequence: TGCAGCGTTCTCGGGGGTACCCTTGCAACTAATGAAAAACTGTTTTTT. Translating it yields CSVLGGTLATNEKLFF. V gene TRBV29-1 combines with J gene TRBJ1-4, with D perhaps TRBD1 (5 bases). The CDR3 is made up of 16 amino acids. V lost 5 bases and J 0 bases, leaving 16 bases between the germline ends. In germline, CDR1 is SQVTM, CDR2 ANQGSEA.